This TCR beta chain was profiled in a study of cytomegalovirus exposure and HLA in healthy donors (dated by TCRdb to 2016 to 2017). About the full investigation: An earlier analysis of approximately 590 of the donors reported approximately 300 Gb of sequence data and roughly 100 million unique TCR beta sequences from 150 million to 200 million T cells. An early release that covered fewer than 800 HLA-typed donors contained approximately 300 gigabases of sequencing data and around 80 million unique TCR sequences. Among the approximately 400 genotyped donors, about 83% belonged to the genetic ancestry cluster associated with self-reported Caucasian donors. The aim of the study was to test whether cataloging public T cell receptors could identify signatures of past pathogen exposure. The T cell repertoires of under 700 subjects were profiled by immunosequencing and related to cytomegalovirus serostatus. Along with the roughly 670-subject first cohort, a separate validation cohort of roughly 110 different subjects was used. To predict cytomegalovirus infection status, the study combined high-throughput TCR immunosequencing, statistical association of individual TCRs with disease status, and machine learning. A later analysis re-examined previously published TCR beta repertoires from just over 650 donors and added high-resolution HLA genotyping to investigate patterns of TCR occurrence. Rather than using new phenotypic data, the later analysis identified candidate immune exposures from TCR beta sequences and from how often those sequences occurred across donors. To decide whether each TCR beta V gene segment behaved as functional or pseudogenic, an earlier analysis of some 580 of the donors relied on high-throughput TCR beta sequencing. Donor age, sex, ethnicity and CMV serostatus were compiled together with the repertoire data. In a later genetic analysis, genome-wide SNP genotypes for about 55% of the 666 donors were used, and that subset was treated as a discovery cohort. All discovery cohort repertoires had been generated on a single sequencing platform. Class I and class II HLA loci were covered by the typing at four-digit resolution. The number of typed donors differed by locus: roughly 620-630 for A, B, C, DRB1 and DQB1; 522 for DQA1; about 600 for DPA1; and some 430 for DPB1. A handful of DR-DQ haplotypes were handled as single units for association and clustering because linkage in the cohort was strong. Among about 390 genotyped donors of the cohort, an average of about 240,000 unique TCR beta nucleotide sequences were sequenced per donor, around a sixth of them non-productive. Results the study describes overall, beyond this receptor: In a later genetic analysis, fewer N-insertions in productive TCRs were reported among donors in an Asian-associated ancestry cluster than the approximately 670-donor mean. Because some donors lacked HLA typing at each locus, the association tests relied only on the typed subset. Broadly in line with IMGT annotations, most TCR beta V segments showed up in productive rearrangements about 90% or about 30% of the time in an earlier analysis of about 500 of the donors. Linkage disequilibrium might explain the correlated functional status among segregating V segments, but an unknown experimental factor could not be ruled out. In a later analysis, most CMV-associated TCR beta chains were found to appear HLA-restricted, with HLA associations seemingly driven largely by CMV exposure. An association between a missense DCLRE1C variant and V-gene and J-gene trimming of TCR beta chains was found in a later genetic analysis and replicated in an independent cohort. In a later analysis, several top co-occurrence clusters were reported to appear linked to parvovirus B19, influenza, CMV and Epstein-Barr virus. Some IMGT-functional V segments, including TRBV6-2 and TRBV6-3, could not be distinguished by the 87-base-pair reads and were therefore excluded. In a later analysis, TCR association rates were found to vary across HLA loci, with the most associated TCRs seen for DRB1 alleles and the fewest for HLA-C alleles. Cytomegalovirus status was reported to be diagnosed by the classifier with high specificity and sensitivity in both the original and validation cohorts. The study gave a list of 150 to 200 TCR beta chains associated with cytomegalovirus. According to the authors, the approach could potentially be generalized to other disease states and immunological phenotypes. A cluster of highly shared sequence variants was judged likely to be a technical artifact of the sequencing pipeline. In vitro tests confirmed that a few of the cytomegalovirus-associated TCR beta chains recognize cytomegalovirus antigens. Specific HLA alleles were associated with about 17,000 TCR beta sequences at a false discovery rate of 0.05 in a later analysis. Most TCR sequences were observed very rarely across donors, whereas some public TCRs were present in many individuals. A further reported finding was that TCR beta sequences accurately predicted the HLA-A and HLA-B alleles for most subjects in the first cohort. A later analysis found that HLA-associated TCR beta chains were more clonally expanded and had lower generation probabilities than equally common non-associated chains. Sequencing depth was assumed to be roughly uniform across donors in the presence/absence analyses, though that assumption may not hold. Because counts were too low, approximately 15 rarely observed V segments, including chromosome 9 orphons, were excluded from the earlier analysis of roughly 580 of the donors. Assigning TCR associations to individual alleles was difficult when HLA alleles, especially DR and DQ, strongly co-occurred. The only immune exposure information available for the cohort was CMV serostatus. This cohort had only TCR beta chains sequenced, and the lack of alpha or paired-chain data limited which features could be detected.

In the case of this clone: The antigen it binds to is not known.

The cohort consisted of approximately 670 healthy bone marrow donors. At the time of sampling, all cohort members were nominally healthy, though unrecorded immune exposures were likely present. The donor tested CMV seropositive and was one of the 289 seropositive cohort members. A peripheral blood sample was provided by each donor, and peripheral blood mononuclear cells were used for TCR beta sequencing. The Qiagen DNeasy Blood Extraction Kit was used to extract genomic DNA from the blood cell samples. For CDR1 and CDR2, the germline V gene (reference sequence) lists GTSNPN and SVGIG. V is clipped by 6 bases and J by 1 base, and the sequence between their germline boundaries is 24 bases long. From cysteine to phenylalanine, the CDR3 is 17 amino acids long. CDR3 DNA is the only sequence kept; it has 51 bases, read in frame from the first base. Receptors were amplified or captured by the immunoSEQ multiplex PCR assay. The multiplex PCR relied on a mix of 60 forward primers for TCR Vbeta segments and 13 reverse primers for TCR Jbeta segments. The CDR3 region of rearranged TCR beta genes was amplified from genomic DNA by a multiplex PCR assay. On the Illumina HiSeq System, the amplified TCR beta libraries were sequenced as 87-base-pair reads. As for how the authors treated the data: Across the 666 repertoires, a later analysis counted 75 million to 90 million unique TCR beta chains, roughly 11 million of which were shared by at least two donors. Raw reads were error-corrected and collapsed into unique sequences with a nearest-neighbor algorithm that merged closely related sequences to remove PCR and sequencing errors. V, D and J gene segments were assigned by aligning CDR3 sequences to IMGT reference sequences. For a sequence to be retained, at least a six-nucleotide match to both a V gene segment and a J gene segment was required. Rearrangements were called productive when the CDR3 lacked stop codons and stayed in frame with V and J; all others were non-productive. CDR3 was defined by IMGT convention, running from the second conserved V-encoded cysteine to the conserved J-encoded phenylalanine. The earlier analysis of a few hundred of the donors excluded any sequence lacking an unambiguous match to a single V gene segment. In an earlier analysis of some 590 of the donors, a V segment was called functional when productive rearrangements were above 56.7%, and segregating when the standard deviation between donors exceeded 5%. A statistical classification framework was developed to diagnose cytomegalovirus status using the catalog of TCR beta chain sequences. In a later analysis, TCR nucleotide sequences were compared against IMGT/GENE-DB human TR gene sequences so that V and J genes could be assigned. The TCRdist pipeline was used in a later analysis to assign CDR3 sequences and most-parsimonious VDJ recombination scenarios. A later analysis defined each TCR beta chain by its CDR3 amino acid sequence plus V-gene family, and excluded reads lacking a unique V-gene family. A later analysis removed 592 highly shared, low-generation-probability nucleotide sequences to deal with suspected cross-contamination and a sequencing artifact. A later analysis calculated a clonal expansion index for each public chain from normalized within-repertoire ranks of inferred template counts. Generation probabilities in a later analysis came from a VDJ recombination model fitted to out-of-frame rearrangements, and those results were checked against IGoR. In a later analysis, hypergeometric tests were used to score TCR-TCR, TCR-HLA and TCR-CMV co-occurrence, with a repertoire-size bias correction applied to TCR pairs. To estimate false discovery rates, a later analysis permuted the HLA or CMV assignments 20 times. A later analysis grouped co-occurring TCRs with DBSCAN, adding TCRdist sequence similarity when clustering within HLA-allele-positive subsets. For co-occurrence clustering, repertoires with fewer than 30,000 or more than 120,000 public chains were excluded, along with roughly 5 repertoires with anomalous nucleotide sharing. TCRdb re-hosts the immuneACCESS table, in-frame sequences only. Its copies lack some clones; in the studies checked, an unresolved V gene accounts for under half of them, and the cause for the rest is not known. V and J calls and clone size are copied from that table; D and trimming were computed from the DNA. This sample's clone table shows tens of thousands of clones. The leading ten clones occupy 17% of the sample.

The receptor was isolated from a male donor in good health and CMV-seropositive. Recombination linked TRBV30 to TRBJ1-1, with TRBD1 perhaps the D gene, on 6 matching bases. Sequencing was performed on PBMCs. The bases are TGTGCCTGCCAAAAACCCACAGGGTTTGTAAGGAACACTGAAGCTTTCTTT. This translates into CACQKPTGFVRNTEAFF.